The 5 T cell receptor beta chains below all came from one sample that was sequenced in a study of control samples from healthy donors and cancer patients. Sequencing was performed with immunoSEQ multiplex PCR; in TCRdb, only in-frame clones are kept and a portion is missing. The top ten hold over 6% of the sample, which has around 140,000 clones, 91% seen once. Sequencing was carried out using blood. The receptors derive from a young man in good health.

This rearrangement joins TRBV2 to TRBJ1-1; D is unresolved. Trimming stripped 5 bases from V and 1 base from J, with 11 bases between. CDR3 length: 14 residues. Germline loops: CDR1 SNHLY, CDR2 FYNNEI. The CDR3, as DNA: TGTGCCAGCAGTACTCTGTCGGGGAACACTGAAGCTTTCTTT. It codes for CASSTLSGNTEAFF. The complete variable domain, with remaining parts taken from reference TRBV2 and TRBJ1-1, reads EPEVTQTPSHQVTQMGQEVILRCVPISNHLYFYWYRQILGQKVEFLVSFYNNEISEKSEIFDDQFSVERPDGSNFTLKIRSTKLEDSAMYFCASSTLSGNTEAFFGQGTRLTVV.

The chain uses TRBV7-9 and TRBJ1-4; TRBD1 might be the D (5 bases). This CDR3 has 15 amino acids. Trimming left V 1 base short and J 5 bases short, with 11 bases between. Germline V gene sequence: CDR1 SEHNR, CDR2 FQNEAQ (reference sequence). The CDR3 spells CASSLEGTSNEKLFF. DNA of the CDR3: TGTGCCAGCAGCTTAGAGGGGACCTCGAATGAAAAACTGTTTTTT.

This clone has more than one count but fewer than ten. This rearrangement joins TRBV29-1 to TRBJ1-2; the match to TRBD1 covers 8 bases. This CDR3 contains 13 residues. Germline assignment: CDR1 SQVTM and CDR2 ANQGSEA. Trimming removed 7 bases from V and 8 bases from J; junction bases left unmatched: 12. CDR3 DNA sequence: TGCAGCGGGATTACGGACAGGGTGAAGGGCTACACCTTC. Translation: CSGITDRVKGYTF.

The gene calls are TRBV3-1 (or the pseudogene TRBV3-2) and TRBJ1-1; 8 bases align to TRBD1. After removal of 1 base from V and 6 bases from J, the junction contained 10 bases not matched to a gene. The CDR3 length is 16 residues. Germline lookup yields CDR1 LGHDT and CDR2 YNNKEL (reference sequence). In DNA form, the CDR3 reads TGTGCCAGCAGCCAAGGGGGTGCAGGGGGCAAAGCTGAAGCTTTCTTT. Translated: CASSQGGAGGKAEAFF.

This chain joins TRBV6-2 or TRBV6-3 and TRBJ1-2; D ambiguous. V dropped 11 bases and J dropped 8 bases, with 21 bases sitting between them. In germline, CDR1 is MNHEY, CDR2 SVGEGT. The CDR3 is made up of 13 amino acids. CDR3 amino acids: CAWSQQFGVGYTF. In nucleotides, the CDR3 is TGTGCCTGGAGCCAGCAGTTCGGAGTAGGCTACACCTTC.